This T cell receptor (beta chain) was identified during a study of blood T cell repertoires in COVID-19 (dated by TCRdb to about 2020). Notes on the research overall: Samples from collaborators originated in the United States, Italy and Spain and spanned both the acute and convalescent phases of COVID-19. Deeply sampled blood TCRbeta repertoires from subjects exposed to, actively infected with, or recovered from COVID-19 were included in the dataset. The prospective study material was composed of cDNA or gDNA derived from T cells, B-cell-depleted T cells, or PBMCs. Where available, HLA class I and class II types were taken from metadata supplied by the sample provider and were not determined by assay-based typing. The repertoires were released in a freely available public database intended as a resource for research on the immune response to SARS-CoV-2. Nearly every sample came with metadata listing a de-identified subject ID, COVID-19 status, age in years and sex. Samples were obtained from the ongoing ImmuneRACE study (first 160 participants) and from 1,254 subjects provided by 6 global collaborators.

TCRbeta CDR3 regions were amplified from genomic DNA using the immunoSEQ Assay, a bias-controlled multiplex PCR. The authors processed their data as follows. Nucleated cell counts per sample were estimated from amplification of reference gene primers within the assay. To quantify the absolute abundance of each unique TCRbeta CDR3 rearrangement, sequence reads were collapsed and filtered. Productive Simpson clonality was computed per sample as the square root of Simpson's diversity index over productive rearrangements. This immuneACCESS table, as held by TCRdb, lists in-frame sequences with V and J called but not all clones. Of the missing ones, under half trace to an unresolved V gene in checked studies; the others have no known cause. For V, J and clone size, that table is used; D and trimming come from the DNA. This sample lists some 200,000 clones; about four fifths were detected once. Jointly, the top ten make up more than 10% of the sample.

In Seattle, one collaborating source enrolled patients while the infection was active and tracked those patients longitudinally over the course of disease. The collaborating institutions used their own protocols to collect whole blood in K2EDTA tubes. Collaborator samples were shipped for TCRbeta analysis as frozen whole blood, isolated PBMCs, or DNA extracted from either sample type. Broader findings and caveats from the paper: The amount of clinical and demographic metadata varied by source and participant and was provided uncurated.

The germline V end is reduced by 6 bases and the J end by 7 bases; junction bases left unmatched: 8. CDR3 length: 15 amino acids, cysteine to phenylalanine. This entry keeps only the CDR3 DNA: 45 bases, framed from base 1. CDR1 and CDR2 are drawn from the germline V gene: SGHTA, FQGNSA. A note on this clone: Its antigen is currently not known. No qualities accompany the bases; no much larger clone lies one base away.

The receptor was isolated from a woman aged 80 or older with COVID-19, enrolled during active disease. The chain employs TRBV7-2 and TRBJ1-6; the central 8 bases match TRBD1. Material: peripheral blood. The DNA sequence follows: TGTGCCAGCAGTCGTGTTCCAGGGGGCAATTCACCCCTCCACTTT. The encoded protein is CASSRVPGGNSPLHF.